This entry concerns a single T cell receptor (beta chain). The antigen is not known. Researchers ran the assay at a deep level. The method was immunoSEQ multiplex PCR; TCRdb's version includes in-frame clones alone and lacks a portion of them. The table has under 2,500,000 clones, almost 96% seen once; the top ten hold 0.1% to 0.15%. With 5 bases clipped from V and 5 bases from J, the junction kept 9 bases outside the gene matches. Germline V gene sequence: CDR1 SEHNR, CDR2 FQNEAQ (reference sequence). This CDR3 region has 16 residues. This entry is derived from a study of shared clonotypes between healthy human individuals. Study context: Those who served as donors were a couple of women and a few men between the ages of 18 and 49.

Findings and caveats of the study: Lower generation probabilities were found for non-shared clonotypes than for those shared by all four donors.

Those who donated, Caucasian adults without exception, all lived in Nashville, Tennessee. Material: naive CD4+ T cells sorted from blood. Subset specified: CD45RA+ positively selected. This chain links TRBV7-9 with TRBJ2-7; 13 nucleotides agree with TRBD2. The source is a man in his late teens or twenties in good health. CDR3 sequence reads: CASSITSGRDHNEQYF. The DNA for the CDR3 is TGTGCCAGCAGCATAACTAGCGGGAGGGACCACAACGAGCAGTACTTC.